The next 15 T cell receptor beta chains were all read from a single sample in a study of blood T cell repertoires in COVID-19. Method: immunoSEQ multiplex PCR; TCRdb's copy keeps in-frame clones and lacks some. The data show roughly 570,000 clones, roughly nine tenths seen once. The sequenced sample was peripheral blood. These receptors originate from a woman in her fifties or sixties with COVID-19, enrolled during active disease.

This clone has a single count. This rearrangement joins TRBV7-2 to TRBJ1-1, with D tentatively TRBD1 (5 bases). The V end was cut by 2 bases, the J end by 6 bases, with 13 bases between. CDR1 is SGHTA, CDR2 FQGNSA, per germline. The CDR3 is 14 residues long. CDR3 DNA: TGTGCCAGCAGCTTACAACCGCAGACAGCTGAAGCTTTCTTT. This translates into CASSLQPQTAEAFF.

This chain joins TRBV2 and TRBJ2-1; D is perhaps TRBD1 (6 bases). The CDR3 has 12 amino acids. Germline V CDR1 and CDR2: SNHLY, FYNNEI. V lost 6 bases and J lost 8, with 11 bases in between. CDR3: CASSVQGHEQFF. The CDR3 coding sequence is TGTGCCAGCAGCGTACAGGGACATGAGCAGTTCTTC.

This sequence joins TRBV5-1 and TRBJ1-4; 9 positions agree with TRBD1. Germline V gene sequence: CDR1 SGHRS, CDR2 YFSETQ. The CDR3 has 15 residues. V was clipped by 4 bases and J by 4 bases; unmatched bases: 5. CDR3 protein: CASSLGQGVNEKLFF. The CDR3 bases are TGCGCCAGCAGCCTGGGACAGGGCGTTAATGAAAAACTGTTTTTT.

This clone came up once. This sequence joins TRBV7-9 and TRBJ2-3; 12 nucleotides line up with TRBD2. There are 19 residues in the CDR3. CDR1 is SEHNR and CDR2 is FQNEAQ in the germline V gene (reference sequence). The V and J ends lost 5 bases and 0 bases, in that order; junction bases with no gene match: 12. CDR3 coding DNA: TGTGCCAGCAGCACCCGCCGGGCTAGCGGGGGGGCGAGCACAGATACGCAGTATTTT. It is translated as CASSTRRASGGASTDTQYF.

V usage is TRBV6-5 and J usage is TRBJ1-4; D possibly corresponds to TRBD1 (5 bases). Trimming took off 6 bases at V and 4 bases at J, with 12 bases between the two ends. Germline V gene lookup returns CDR1 MNHEY and CDR2 SVGAGI. CDR3 size: 14 residues. CDR3 in amino acids: CASSREGINEKLFF. The CDR3 bases are TGTGCCAGCAGCCGGGAGGGGATTAATGAAAAACTGTTTTTT.

The rearrangement joins TRBV24-1 to TRBJ2-2, with D maybe TRBD1 (5 bases). V was trimmed by 4 bases and J by 3 bases, leaving 14 bases between them. Per germline, CDR1 KGHDR and CDR2 SFDVKD. CDR3 size: 16 residues. The CDR3 DNA sequence: TGTGCCACCAGTGACCAGGGTTGGGTGGACACCGGGGAGCTGTTTTTT. Its translation: CATSDQGWVDTGELFF.

The V gene is TRBV2, the J gene TRBJ2-1; TRBD1 is a possible D gene (6 bases). This CDR3 spans 11 amino acids. Trimming took 7 bases from V and 10 from J, leaving 11 bases between them. The germline gives CDR1 SNHLY, CDR2 FYNNEI. The CDR3 region is CASTYGGEQFF. The CDR3 region has the DNA TGTGCCAGCACCTATGGGGGCGAGCAGTTCTTC.

The V call is TRBV28, the J call TRBJ1-1; 8 nucleotides line up with TRBD1. CDR3 length: 14 amino acids. Trimming at V came to 4 bases and at J to 11 bases, leaving 12 bases not matched to a gene. Germline V gene sequence: CDR1 MDHEN, CDR2 SYDVKM. CDR3: CASSSPDRVRGAFF. In DNA form, the CDR3 reads TGTGCCAGCAGTTCTCCGGACAGGGTAAGGGGTGCTTTCTTT.

The V call is TRBV7-9, the J call TRBJ2-7; tentatively, D is TRBD2 (6 bases). V gave up 11 bases and J gave up 5 bases, with 16 bases separating them. Germline CDR1 SEHNR, CDR2 FQNEAQ (reference sequence). The CDR3 totals 12 residues. CDR3 sequence (DNA): TGTGCCCTGGGGACTCGGAGGAACGAGCAGTACTTC. Protein product: CALGTRRNEQYF.

V usage is TRBV2 and J usage is TRBJ1-2, with 10 bases aligning to TRBD1. CDR1 is SNHLY, CDR2 FYNNEI, per germline. CDR3 length equals 17 residues. Trimming removed 4 bases from V and 2 bases from J; junction bases left unmatched: 10. The CDR3 DNA reads as TGTGCCAGCAGTGGCCCGGGACAGGGGAGGGGGAACTATGGCTACACCTTC. It specifies CASSGPGQGRGNYGYTF.

The chain combines TRBV7-3 with TRBJ1-1; D is ambiguous. CDR1 and CDR2 from the germline V gene are SGHTA and FQGTGA. Trimming shortened V by 1 base and J by 2 bases, and 14 bases separated the two germline ends. The CDR3 spans 16 residues. DNA of the CDR3: TGTGCCAGCAGCTTAAGGGCCCTAGAGGGAAACACTGAAGCTTTCTTT. Its protein is CASSLRALEGNTEAFF.

This clone has just one count. The chain has TRBV7-9 and TRBJ2-1; D possibly corresponds to TRBD1 (6 bases). CDR3 length: 15 amino acids. The germline CDR1 and CDR2 sequences are SEHNR and FQNEAQ (reference sequence). Deletions cut 6 bases from V and 2 bases from J, with 14 bases between. The CDR3 nucleotides are TGTGCCAGCAGACCACCTACAGGGACCTACAATGAGCAGTTCTTC. It is translated as CASRPPTGTYNEQFF.

The chain carries TRBV5-6 and TRBJ1-6; TRBD1 is a possible D gene (5 bases). The CDR3 consists of 16 residues. Germline V gene lookup returns CDR1 SGHDT and CDR2 YYEEEE. Trimming shortened V by 4 bases and J by 7 bases, and 18 bases separated the two germline ends. The CDR3 DNA reads TGTGCCAGCAGCACTCGATCATACAGGTCCAATTCACCCCTCCACTTT. Translating it yields CASSTRSYRSNSPLHF.

The chain combines TRBV12-3 or TRBV12-4 with TRBJ2-7, with D uncertain. CDR3 length: 11 amino acids. The V gene lost 7 bases and the J gene lost 2 bases, with 6 bases spanning the gap. DNA of the CDR3: TGTGCCAGCAATCGTCCCTACGAGCAGTACTTC. Its translation is CASNRPYEQYF.

This chain joins TRBV5-1 and TRBJ2-1; 11 nucleotides line up with TRBD2. The CDR3 is 15 residues long. Germline CDR1 is SGHRS and CDR2 is YFSETQ. With V trimmed by 5 bases and J by 3 bases, 4 bases remained unmatched. DNA for the CDR3: TGCGCCAGCAGTCGTAGCGGGGGGGGCTACAATGAGCAGTTCTTC. Translated: CASSRSGGGYNEQFF.